This TCR beta chain was recovered during a study of immune heterogeneity within non-small cell lung tumors. This CDR3 region has 16 residues. V dropped 7 bases and J dropped 4; count of bases not matched to a gene: 10. Per the germline V gene, CDR1 is ENHRY and CDR2 is SYGVKD. TCR beta CDR3 regions came from multiplex PCR with 32 forward V and 13 reverse J primers. A single record per CDR3 protein comes from TCRdb applying MiXCR to the multiplex PCR reads. The sample lists 5,000 to 6,500 distinct CDR3 sequences; roughly 20% were seen once. Template material for each sample was 500 to 650 ng of bulk tumor genomic DNA. From each primary tumor, several far-apart biopsies were obtained during surgery. Patients underwent curative surgery for non-small cell lung cancer (untreated and newly diagnosed). By share, this clonotype counts as medium-sized.

The receptor's source is a man aged 60 to 69 with non-small cell lung cancer. The sample taken for sequencing was lung tumor tissue. The V and J genes are TRBV10-3 and TRBJ2-2; 9 nucleotides line up with TRBD2. The CDR3 loop reads CAITPGAGGPTGELFF. DNA of the CDR3: TGTGCCATCACCCCAGGAGCGGGAGGACCCACCGGGGAGCTGTTTTTT.